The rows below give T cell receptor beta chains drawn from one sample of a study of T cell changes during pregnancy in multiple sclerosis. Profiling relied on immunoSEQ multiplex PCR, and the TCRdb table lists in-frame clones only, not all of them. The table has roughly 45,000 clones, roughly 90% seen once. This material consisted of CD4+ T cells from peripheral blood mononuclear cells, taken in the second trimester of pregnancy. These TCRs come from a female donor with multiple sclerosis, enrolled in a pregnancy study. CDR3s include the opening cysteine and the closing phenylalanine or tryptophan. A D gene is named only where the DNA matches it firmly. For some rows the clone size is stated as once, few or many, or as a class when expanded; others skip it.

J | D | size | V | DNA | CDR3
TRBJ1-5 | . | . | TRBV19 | TGTGCCAGTAAATCGTCACAGATTAGCAATCAGCCCCAGCATTTT | CASKSSQISNQPQHF
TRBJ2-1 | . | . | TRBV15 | TGTGCCACCAGCTCCCGGACTACCAACAATGAGCAGTTCTTC | CATSSRTTNNEQFF
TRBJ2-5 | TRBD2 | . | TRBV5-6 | TGTGCCAGCAGCCCGATAGGGAGCGGGAATCGAGAGACCCAGTACTTC | CASSPIGSGNRETQYF
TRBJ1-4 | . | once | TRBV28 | TGTGCCAGCAGCTCCCGACAAGCCAAGCGGGAAAAACTGTTTTTT | CASSSRQAKREKLFF
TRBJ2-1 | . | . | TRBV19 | TGTGCCAGTAGTAAGCTAGCATGGGAGCAGTTCTTC | CASSKLAWEQFF
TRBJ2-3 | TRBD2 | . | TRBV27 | TGTGCCAGCAGTTCCCAGCGGGGAGGGCGGCCAGATACGCAGTATTTT | CASSSQRGGRPDTQYF
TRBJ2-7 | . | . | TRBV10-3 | TGTGCCATCGCACGGTCGGGAGAGCGCACCGGGCAGTACTTC | CAIARSGERTGQYF
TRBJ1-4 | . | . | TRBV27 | TGTGCCAGCAGACCTGGGGGAGGGGGTGAAAAACTGTTTTTT | CASRPGGGGEKLFF
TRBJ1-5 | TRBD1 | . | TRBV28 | TGTGCCAGCAGACCACAGCAGGGGGCCTCTCAGCCCCAGCATTTT | CASRPQQGASQPQHF
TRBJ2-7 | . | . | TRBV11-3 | TGTGCCAGCAGCTTAGATTGGAGGGCGCAGCAGTACTTC | CASSLDWRAQQYF
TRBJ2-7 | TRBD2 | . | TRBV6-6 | TGTGCCAGCAGCTCAGCGACTAGCGGGGGAATGGAGCAGTACTTC | CASSSATSGGMEQYF
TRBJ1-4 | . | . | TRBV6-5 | TGTGCCAGCAGTTACTCGAGGGTGGCGGTTGAAAAACTGTTTTTT | CASSYSRVAVEKLFF
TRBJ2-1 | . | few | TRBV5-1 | TGCGCCAGCAGCTTGGCCGGGTCGGACATGGGGTTTTCGCGCGGCGATGAGCAGTTCTTC | CASSLAGSDMGFSRGDEQFF
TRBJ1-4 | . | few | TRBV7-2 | TGTGCCAGCAGCTTGGCCCCGGACAGCCGAGGCGAAAAACTGTTTTTT | CASSLAPDSRGEKLFF
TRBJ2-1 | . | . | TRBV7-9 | TGTGCCAGCAGCCTCCCCTACAATGAGCAGTTCTTC | CASSLPYNEQFF
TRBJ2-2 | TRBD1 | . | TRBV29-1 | TGCAGCGTCGGGACAGCTCTGGCCGGGGAGCTGTTTTTT | CSVGTALAGELFF
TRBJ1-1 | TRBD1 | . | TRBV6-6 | TGTGCCAGCAGCTCGCGGACAGGAGGAGCTTTCTTT | CASSSRTGGAFF
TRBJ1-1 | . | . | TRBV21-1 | TGTGCCAGCAGCAAAGCGCAAAGACACGTGAACACTGAAGCTTTCTTT | CASSKAQRHVNTEAFF
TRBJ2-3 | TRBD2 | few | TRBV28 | TGTGCCAGCAGTTTATTGATACTAGCGGGAAGCACAGATACGCAGTATTTT | CASSLLILAGSTDTQYF
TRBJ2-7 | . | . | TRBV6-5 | TGTGCCAGCAGTCAACTCGGGTCAGGGTGGGACGAGCAGTACTTC | CASSQLGSGWDEQYF
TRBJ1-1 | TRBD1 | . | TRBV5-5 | TGTGCCAGCAGCCCCGGGACAGGGTCAGGGACCACTGAAGCTTTCTTT | CASSPGTGSGTTEAFF
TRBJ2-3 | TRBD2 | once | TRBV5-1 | TGCGCCAGCAGCTTGGTGGGGACTAGCTCGGGAGATACGCAGTATTTT | CASSLVGTSSGDTQYF
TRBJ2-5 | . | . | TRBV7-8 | TGTGCCAGCAGCTTAGACCGACTCCTACAAGAAACCCAGTACTTC | CASSLDRLLQETQYF
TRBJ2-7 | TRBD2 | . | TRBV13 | TGTGCCAGCAGCTACCGGACTAGCGGATCCTACGAGCAGTACTTC | CASSYRTSGSYEQYF
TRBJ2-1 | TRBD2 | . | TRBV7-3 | TGTGCCAGCAGCTTAAAGCCCAGCGGGACGGGGAATGAGCAGTTCTTC | CASSLKPSGTGNEQFF